A selection of T cell receptor beta chains follows, all from one sample in a study of CD8 T cells in ankylosing spondylitis. From the 5' RACE reads, TCRdb called clonotypes with MiXCR, one entry per CDR3 protein. The sample yields 100,000 to 150,000 distinct CDR3 sequences, about 6.5% seen once. The sequencing sample was made of blood, either unsorted or a sorted T cell fraction (not recorded which). The source of these receptors is a male donor with ankylosing spondylitis or in good health (not recorded which). The conserved cysteine and the conserved F or W are not part of the CDR3 here.

V gene,J gene,CDR3 protein
TRBV7-9,TRBJ2-5,ASSLHETLQETQY
TRBV18,TRBJ1-6,ASSSGTADYSPLH
TRBV20-1,TRBJ2-5,SATPDTHQETQY
TRBV7-2,TRBJ1-6,ASGEIYNSPLH
TRBV6-1,TRBJ1-2,ASSVGGPYGYT
TRBV11-2,TRBJ2-1,ATNEQF
TRBV30,TRBJ2-3,AWSQDSPSTQY
TRBV5-1,TRBJ1-2,ASSHGTGNSYGYT
TRBV18,TRBJ2-3,ASSQPEARVTQY
TRBV6-5,TRBJ1-2,ASSPTGLEGT
TRBV29-1,TRBJ1-2,SARDSHYGYT
TRBV7-9,TRBJ2-2,ASSPRLGTIAGELF
TRBV27,TRBJ2-7,ASSLEGTGKDEQY
TRBV7-2,TRBJ2-1,ASSPSSEQF
TRBV20-1,TRBJ2-1,SARSPRGEQF
TRBV20-1,TRBJ2-7,SARVYRDWTYEQY
TRBV6-2/TRBV6-3,TRBJ2-6,ASSYRGSSGANVLT
TRBV14,TRBJ1-6,ASSQLQGASPLH
TRBV10-3,TRBJ1-2,AISESTGAIRGYT
TRBV7-3,TRBJ1-1,ASSLSRWNTEAF
TRBV5-1,TRBJ2-1,ASNRNPPGQGVYNEQF
TRBV3-1,TRBJ2-3,ASSQIGGGTDTQY
TRBV20-1,TRBJ2-5,SASGKTSGVRETQY
TRBV10-3,TRBJ1-1,AIRGSASNTEAF
TRBV5-5,TRBJ1-2,ASSLEGRGGYGYT
TRBV12-3/TRBV12-4,TRBJ1-6,ASSLVGALH
TRBV12-3/TRBV12-4,TRBJ1-1,ASTDQPIEAF
TRBV12-3/TRBV12-4,TRBJ2-1,ASSGPGDEQF
TRBV7-8,TRBJ2-7,ASSLGGFGDRGAYEQY
TRBV7-9,TRBJ2-2,ASSRDRFNTGELF
TRBV12-3/TRBV12-4,TRBJ2-3,ASSLRGGGQGTDTQY
TRBV12-3/TRBV12-4,TRBJ2-1,ASTLVGVTYNEQF
TRBV12-5,TRBJ1-4,ASGLTRTGREEKLF
TRBV5-1,TRBJ1-1,ASSFDREAF
TRBV19,TRBJ2-6,ASSMVQKISGANVLT
TRBV7-9,TRBJ1-1,ASSSTGPLEAF
TRBV29-1,TRBJ2-7,SVDSGLGHHEQY
TRBV10-3,TRBJ2-2,AIDGGAYTGELF
TRBV2,TRBJ2-2,ASSILDSATGELF
TRBV12-3/TRBV12-4,TRBJ1-2,ASSSYTYGYT
TRBV5-1,TRBJ2-7,ASGLADSSYEQY
TRBV9,TRBJ2-2,ASSGGWRTGELF
TRBV12-3/TRBV12-4,TRBJ1-1,ASTGRGNTEAF
TRBV20-1,TRBJ2-1,SARGLAGGTNEQF
TRBV5-1,TRBJ1-6,ASSRGGSRDSPLH
TRBV13,TRBJ2-7,ASSVLGQGGEQY
TRBV7-3,TRBJ2-3,ASSPKLGGTDTQY
TRBV5-1,TRBJ2-3,ASSPGLDTDTQY
TRBV5-1,TRBJ2-7,ASSLNSYEQY
TRBV15,TRBJ2-1,ATSRDLGTGGFNEQF